The 16 T cell receptor beta chains reported below all come from one sample, sequenced in a study of T cell repertoires in cytomegalovirus infection. These receptors have no known antigen. TCRdb analysed the reads with MiXCR anew, one entry per CDR3 protein. Of about 830,000 distinct CDR3 sequences listed, less than 35% are singletons. The specimen comprised cultured CD8+ T cells from PBMCs, sampled from culture after CMV antigen stimulation. These receptors came from a human donor in good health (CMV status not recorded). Some clones in this sample may be carry-over from other donors' samples.

V usage is TRBV2 and J usage is TRBJ2-2, with 11 bases that match TRBD2. The CDR3 totals 15 residues. CDR1 is SNHLY, CDR2 FYNNEI, per germline. With V trimmed by 8 bases and J by 3 bases, 5 bases remained unmatched. CDR3 sequence: CASSLAGGHTGELFF. CDR3 bases: TGTGCCAGCTCCCTAGCGGGGGGACACACCGGGGAGCTGTTTTTT.

This chain joins TRBV27 and TRBJ2-7; D possibly uses TRBD1 or TRBD2 (5 bases each). Deletions cut 6 bases from V and 7 bases from J, with 16 bases between. The CDR3 runs 13 residues. CDR1 and CDR2 from the germline V gene are MNHEY and SMNVEV (reference sequence). CDR3 residues: CASRRGSLGEQYV. The CDR3 DNA follows: TGTGCCAGCAGGAGGGGCTCCTTAGGGGAGCAGTACGTC.

This CDR3 is CASSYSPGARQGAFF. The CDR3, as DNA: TGTGCCAGCAGTTATTCACCTGGGGCGCGGCAGGGAGCTTTCTTT. The chain uses TRBV6-2 or TRBV6-3 and TRBJ1-1; D might be TRBD1 (5 bases). Per the germline V gene, CDR1 is MNHEY and CDR2 is SVGEGT. The CDR3 has 15 residues. With 3 bases removed from V and 10 bases from J, the gap between germline ends came to 21 bases.

This clonotype appeared many times. The genes are TRBV20-1 and TRBJ2-5, with D perhaps TRBD1 (6 bases). Germline V gene data show CDR1 as DFQATT and CDR2 as SNEGSKA (reference sequence). The V and J ends lost 6 bases and 2 bases respectively, with 19 bases between them. The CDR3 is made up of 15 amino acids. CDR3 in amino acids: CSASLGSDRQETQYF. The CDR3 DNA reads as TGCAGTGCCAGCTTAGGGTCAGACAGGCAAGAGACCCAGTACTTC.

This chain links TRBV19 with TRBJ2-1; TRBD1 or TRBD2 may be the D gene (5 bases each). V lost 4 bases to trimming and J lost 3 bases, with 22 bases between them. This CDR3 spans 18 amino acids. CDR1 LNHDA and CDR2 SQIVND come from the germline V gene (reference sequence). The CDR3 region has the DNA TGTGCCAGTAGTAGCACAGGAGGTGTCGCCCCGCACTACAATGAGCAGTTCTTC. Translation gives CASSSTGGVAPHYNEQFF.

The V and J genes are TRBV19 and TRBJ1-2; TRBD1 matches 7 bases. CDR3 length: 14 residues. Trimming at V came to 5 bases and at J to 2 bases, leaving 5 bases not matched to a gene. From germline, CDR1 is LNHDA and CDR2 SQIVND (reference sequence). CDR3 protein: CASSWDRENYGYTF. CDR3 coding DNA: TGTGCCAGTAGTTGGGACAGAGAGAACTATGGCTACACCTTC.

This clonotype was found many times. V gene TRBV7-8 combines with J gene TRBJ1-1; D not resolved. Per germline, CDR1 SGHVS and CDR2 FQNEAQ. This CDR3 contains 12 residues. CDR3 sequence (DNA): TGTGCTTCACAATACTTGGACACTGAAGCTTTCTTT. Translated, it gives CASQYLDTEAFF. Together with reference TRBV7-8 and TRBJ1-1, the CDR3 gives the full variable domain: GAGVSQSPRYKVAKRGQDVALRCDPISGHVSLFWYQQALGQGPEFLTYFQNEAQLDKSGLPSDRFFAERPEGSVSTLKIQRTQQEDSAVYLCASQYLDTEAFFGQGTRLTVV.

V is TRBV24-1 and J is TRBJ2-6; D not certain. The germline V and J ends were trimmed by 8 bases and 0 bases, with 10 bases remaining between them. CDR3 length: 15 residues. Germline V gene lookup returns CDR1 KGHDR and CDR2 SFDVKD. CDR3 protein: CATTDSVSGANVLTF. CDR3 nucleotides: TGTGCCACCACCGATTCTGTCTCTGGGGCCAACGTCCTGACTTTC.

This clonotype came up a few times. V usage is TRBV20-1 and J usage is TRBJ2-3; 8 positions match TRBD2. Trimming cost V 0 bases and J 2 bases; bases outside gene matches: 4. The germline V gene encodes CDR1 DFQATT and CDR2 SNEGSKA (reference sequence). This CDR3 comprises 15 residues. CDR3 sequence: CSARDTSGITDTQYF. Here the CDR3 DNA reads TGCAGTGCTAGAGATACTAGCGGAATCACAGATACGCAGTATTTT.

This clonotype appeared a few times. The chain combines TRBV20-1 with TRBJ1-6; 7 bases agree with TRBD1. The trim removed 3 bases at V and 0 bases at J, leaving 5 bases unmatched. CDR1 and CDR2 (germline): DFQATT, SNEGSKA (reference sequence). This CDR3 is 16 amino acids long. The CDR3 nucleotides are TGCAGTGCTAGGGACAGGCAAGACTCCTATAATTCACCCCTCCACTTT. This gives the protein CSARDRQDSYNSPLHF.

Of note for this clonotype: A much larger clone lies one base from this, so it may be a read error. The V call is TRBV7-6, the J call TRBJ2-7; D call uncertain. Germline values: CDR1 SGHVS, CDR2 FNYEAQ. Between the trimmed V and J ends, which lost 6 bases and 0 bases, there was a span of 3 bases. CDR3 length equals 11 residues. The chain's CDR3 is CASRASYEQYF. CDR3 sequence (DNA): TGTGCCAGCAGGGCCTCCTACGAGCAGTACTTC.

On this clonotype: Since no conserved phenylalanine or tryptophan closes the CDR3, a read error is the likely cause. The gene calls are TRBV5-4 and TRBJ2-2, with a possible D match to TRBD2 (5 bases). Trimming removed 4 bases from V and 3 bases from J, with 16 bases in between. The CDR3 totals 16 residues. Germline CDR1 SGHNT, CDR2 YYREEE (reference sequence). CDR3 residues: CASSNPPGDDTGELFC. CDR3 coding DNA: TGTGCCAGCAGCAACCCCCCCGGGGATGACACCGGGGAGCTGTTTTGT.

This clonotype was observed at least ten times. This sequence joins TRBV7-9 and TRBJ2-4; 8 nucleotides align to TRBD1. From germline, CDR1 is SEHNR and CDR2 FQNEAQ (reference sequence). J gave up 10 bases and V 4 bases, and 15 bases lay outside the gene matches. This CDR3 is built from 16 residues. The CDR3 region is CASSSRDRLDSEIQYF. The CDR3 nucleotides read TGTGCCAGCAGCTCCCGGGACAGGTTGGATAGTGAGATTCAGTACTTC. Filled out from reference TRBV7-9 and TRBJ2-4, the complete variable domain reads DTGVSQNPRHKITKRGQNVTFRCDPISEHNRLYWYRQTLGQGPEFLTYFQNEAQLEKSRLLSDRFSAERPKGSFSTLEIQRTEQGDSAMYLCASSSRDRLDSEIQYFGAGTRLSVL.

This clonotype was detected ten times or more. V and J are TRBV7-6 and TRBJ2-3; a weak D match, TRBD2 (6 bases). Between the trimmed V and J ends, which lost 3 bases and 2 bases, there was a span of 12 bases. The germline V gene encodes CDR1 SGHVS and CDR2 FNYEAQ. CDR3 length equals 15 residues. The CDR3 here is CASSFPSDFTDTQYF. In DNA form, the CDR3 reads TGTGCCAGCAGCTTCCCTAGCGATTTCACAGATACGCAGTATTTT.

Details on this clonotype: One end of the junction is discordant with germline, which a read error may explain. The rearrangement links TRBV4-1 to TRBJ2-1; maybe TRBD2 (7 bases). The germline V gene encodes CDR1 MGHRA and CDR2 YSYEKL. The CDR3 spans 17 residues. The CDR3 DNA sequence: TGCGCCAGCAGCCAAGACTCTGGGGGGGGCCTACAGAATGTGCAGTTCTTC. This translates into CASSQDSGGGLQNVQFF.

This clonotype was observed a handful of times. The chain carries TRBV25-1 and TRBJ2-3, with D uncertain. CDR3 length equals 13 residues. Germline V gene lookup returns CDR1 MGHDK and CDR2 SYGVNS. The V gene lost 1 base and the J gene lost 5 bases, with 7 bases spanning the gap. The CDR3 reads CASSELMVDTQYF. The DNA for the CDR3 is TGTGCCAGCAGTGAATTGATGGTAGATACGCAGTATTTT. Combining the CDR3 with reference TRBV25-1 and TRBJ2-3 gives the whole variable domain EADIYQTPRYLVIGTGKKITLECSQTMGHDKMYWYQQDPGMELHLIHYSYGVNSTEKGDLSSESTVSRIRTEHFPLTLESARPSHTSQYLCASSELMVDTQYFGPGTRLTVL.